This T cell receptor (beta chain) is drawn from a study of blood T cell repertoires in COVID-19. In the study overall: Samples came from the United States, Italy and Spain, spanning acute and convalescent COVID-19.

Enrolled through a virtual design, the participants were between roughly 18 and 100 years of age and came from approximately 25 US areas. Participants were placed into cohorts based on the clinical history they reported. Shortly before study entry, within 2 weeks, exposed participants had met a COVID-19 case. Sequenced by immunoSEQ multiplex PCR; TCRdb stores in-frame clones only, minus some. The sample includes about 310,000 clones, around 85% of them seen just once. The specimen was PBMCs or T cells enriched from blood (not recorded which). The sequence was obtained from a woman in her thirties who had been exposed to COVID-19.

The CDR3 DNA reads as TGTGCCAGCAGCCAAGATCCAACCGAAGGGGCCCAGTACTTC. Its translation is CASSQDPTEGAQYF. The chain links TRBV4-2 to TRBJ2-5; possibly TRBD1 for D (5 bases). Germline V lookup: CDR1 LGHNA, CDR2 YNFKEQ. This CDR3 is built from 14 residues. Trimming shortened V by 0 bases and J by 9 bases, and 14 bases separated the two germline ends.